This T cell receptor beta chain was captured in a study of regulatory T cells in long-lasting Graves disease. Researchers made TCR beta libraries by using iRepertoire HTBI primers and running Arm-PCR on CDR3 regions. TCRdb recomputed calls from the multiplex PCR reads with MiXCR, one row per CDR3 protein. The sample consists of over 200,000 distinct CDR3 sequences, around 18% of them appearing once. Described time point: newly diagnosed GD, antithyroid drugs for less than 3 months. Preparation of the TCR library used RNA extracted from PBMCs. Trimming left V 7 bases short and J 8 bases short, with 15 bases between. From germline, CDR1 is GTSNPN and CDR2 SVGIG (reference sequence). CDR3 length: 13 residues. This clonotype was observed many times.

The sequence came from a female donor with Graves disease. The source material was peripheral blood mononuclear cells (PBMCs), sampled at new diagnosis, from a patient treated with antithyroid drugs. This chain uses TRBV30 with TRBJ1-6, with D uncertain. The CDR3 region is CASNAGMDSPLHF. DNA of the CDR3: TGTGCCTCCAACGCGGGTATGGATTCACCCCTCCACTTT.